This entry lists 18 T cell receptor beta chains sequenced from one sample in a study of control samples from healthy donors and cancer patients. TCRdb keeps only in-frame clones here, not all; method: immunoSEQ multiplex PCR. The profile shows about 61,000 clones, 90% of them singletons. Sequencing was done on a sample of PBMCs. These receptors were collected from a man between 60 and 70 years old with colorectal cancer.

The chain has TRBV27 and TRBJ1-5, with D possibly being TRBD1 (5 bases). V lost 5 bases and J lost 2, with 10 bases in between. Germline-derived CDR1 and CDR2 are MNHEY and SMNVEV (reference sequence). The length of the CDR3 is 14 residues. The CDR3 reads CASSGTLGNQPQHF. CDR3 DNA: TGTGCCAGCAGTGGGACCCTGGGCAATCAGCCCCAGCATTTT.

The chain's CDR3 is CASSRGQGPYNEQFF. CDR3 nucleotides: TGTGCCAGTAGCCGCGGACAGGGACCCTACAATGAGCAGTTCTTC. V gene TRBV19 combines with J gene TRBJ2-1; TRBD1 agrees at 8 bases. CDR3 length: 15 amino acids. Germline CDR1 reads LNHDA; CDR2 reads SQIVND (reference sequence). Trimming cost V 6 bases and J 2 bases; bases outside gene matches: 6.

The chain carries TRBV3-1 (or the pseudogene TRBV3-2) and TRBJ2-4, with D possibly called TRBD1 or TRBD2 (5 bases each). The CDR3 spans 16 residues. V was cut by 4 bases and J by 6 bases, with 19 bases left in between. The V gene's germline CDR1 is LGHDT and CDR2 YNNKEL (reference sequence). The CDR3 nucleotides read TGTGCCAGCAGCCGCGCCGGGACCACCACGGGAAACATTCAGTACTTC. This sequence encodes CASSRAGTTTGNIQYF.

V gene TRBV4-2 combines with J gene TRBJ1-5, with D unresolved. The CDR3 loop spans 16 amino acids. The V and J ends lost 1 base and 4 bases respectively, with 14 bases between them. CDR1 is LGHNA and CDR2 is YNFKEQ in the germline V gene. The CDR3: CASSQGVGVANQPQHF. In nucleotides, the CDR3 is TGTGCCAGCAGCCAAGGGGTCGGGGTGGCGAATCAGCCCCAGCATTTT.

The V and J genes are TRBV10-2 and TRBJ1-6; 9 nucleotides align to TRBD1. The junction had 5 bases not matched to a gene; V was cut back by 4 bases and J by 10 bases. Germline V gene data show CDR1 as WSHSY and CDR2 as SAAADI. The CDR3 covers 14 residues. The CDR3 region is CASSVGTGSSPLHF. CDR3 DNA sequence: TGCGCCAGCAGTGTCGGGACAGGGTCCTCACCCCTCCACTTT.

V usage is TRBV7-8 and J usage is TRBJ2-1; possible D gene TRBD2, 5 bases. This CDR3 contains 15 residues. Germline V gene sequence: CDR1 SGHVS, CDR2 FQNEAQ. V gave up 5 bases and J gave up 3 bases, with 14 bases separating them. As DNA, the CDR3 is TGTGCCAGCAGCACGAGCGGTACAAACTACAATGAGCAGTTCTTC. It specifies CASSTSGTNYNEQFF. Using reference TRBV7-8 and TRBJ2-1 for the parts outside the CDR3, the full variable domain is GAGVSQSPRYKVAKRGQDVALRCDPISGHVSLFWYQQALGQGPEFLTYFQNEAQLDKSGLPSDRFFAERPEGSVSTLKIQRTQQEDSAVYLCASSTSGTNYNEQFFGPGTRLTVL.

The chain is built from TRBV15 and TRBJ2-7, with D uncertain. Germline CDR1 and CDR2: LNHNV and YYDKDF (reference sequence). Trimming cost V 0 bases and J 0 bases, with 9 bases left between them. CDR3 size: 15 residues. CDR3 bases: TGTGCCACCAGCAGAGAGCAAGGGTACTCCTACGAGCAGTACTTC. Translated, it gives CATSREQGYSYEQYF.

The rearrangement links TRBV6-1 to TRBJ1-5; 9 bases are a match to TRBD1. Germline values: CDR1 MNHNS, CDR2 SASEGT. The CDR3 runs to 15 residues. J was trimmed by 9 bases and V by 1 base; bases with no gene match: 7. In DNA form, the CDR3 reads TGTGCCAGCAGTGAAGAACAGGGGGCACAGACGCCCCAGCATTTT. It is translated as CASSEEQGAQTPQHF.

The rearrangement uses TRBV7-8 and TRBJ1-2; possibly TRBD1 for D (5 bases). The CDR3 is 14 amino acids. V was cut by 1 base and J by 7 bases, with 13 bases left in between. CDR1 is SGHVS and CDR2 is FQNEAQ in the germline V gene. CDR3 coding DNA: TGTGCCAGCAGCTTAGATGGGGGTCAGGTTGGCTACACCTTC. It is translated as CASSLDGGQVGYTF.

This chain joins TRBV5-1 and TRBJ2-7; TRBD1 agrees at 8 bases. The CDR3 totals 14 residues. Germline lookup yields CDR1 SGHRS and CDR2 YFSETQ. The V gene end was trimmed by 5 bases and the J gene end by 2 bases; junction bases not matched to a gene: 6. The CDR3 DNA reads as TGCGCCAGCAGTTCGACAGGGGCCACCTACGAGCAGTACTTC. Protein product: CASSSTGATYEQYF.

Comment on this clone: Germline and junction disagree at one end, which may indicate a read error. This chain's CDR3 is CASSYGGFNRPQHF. CDR3 sequence (DNA): TGTGCCAGCAGCTACGGGGGTTTCAATCGGCCCCAGCATTTT. The J gene is TRBJ1-5, the V gene TRBV6-5; a possible D gene is TRBD1 (5 bases). Germline values: CDR1 MNHEY, CDR2 SVGAGI. The CDR3 has 14 residues.

The chain links TRBV9 to TRBJ1-2, with D possibly matching TRBD1 (6 bases). CDR1 and CDR2 from the germline V gene are SGDLS and YYNGEE. V lost 3 bases to trimming and J lost 4 bases, with 13 bases between them. The CDR3 is 14 residues long. DNA for the CDR3: TGTGCCAGCAGCGATTCTGACAGGATCTATGGCTACACCTTC. It yields the protein CASSDSDRIYGYTF.

The CDR3 loop reads CASSRLQGGYEQYF. In DNA form, the CDR3 reads TGTGCCAGCAGCCGGTTACAGGGTGGCTACGAGCAGTACTTC. This chain connects TRBV7-8 to TRBJ2-7; TRBD1 is a possible D gene (6 bases). CDR1 is SGHVS, CDR2 FQNEAQ, per germline. Trimming took 5 bases from V and 3 from J, leaving 14 bases between them. CDR3 size: 14 residues.

V is TRBV7-9 and J is TRBJ2-1; possibly TRBD2 for D (7 bases). Trimming removed 2 bases from V and 8 bases from J, with 16 bases in between. This CDR3 has 15 amino acids. Germline V gene data show CDR1 as SEHNR and CDR2 as FQNEAQ (reference sequence). The CDR3 protein is CASSLRGGAVDEQFF. CDR3 nucleotides: TGTGCCAGCAGCTTACGAGGGGGGGCAGTCGATGAGCAGTTCTTC.

In DNA form, the CDR3 reads TGTGCCAGCAGTTCCGGGACAAGAGGCTACACCTTC. It yields the protein CASSSGTRGYTF. The chain recombines TRBV28 with TRBJ1-2; D is perhaps TRBD1 (6 bases). Per germline, CDR1 MDHEN and CDR2 SYDVKM. Trimming stripped 4 bases from V and 8 bases from J, with 11 bases between. This CDR3 has 12 residues.

The chain has TRBV11-3 and TRBJ1-4, with 7 bases aligning to TRBD1. Losses at the gene ends were 6 bases for V and 7 bases for J; bases not matched to a gene: 8. Germline V CDR1 and CDR2: SGHNT, YENEEA. This CDR3 spans 14 amino acids. CDR3: CASRAGTVGEKLFF. CDR3 nucleotides: TGTGCCAGCAGGGCCGGGACAGTTGGTGAAAAACTGTTTTTT.

The chain recombines TRBV6-1 with TRBJ2-2, with a possible D match to TRBD1 (5 bases). CDR1 and CDR2 (germline): MNHNS, SASEGT. V lost 2 bases to trimming and J lost 6 bases, with 10 bases between them. The CDR3 consists of 14 residues. The CDR3 nucleotides are TGTGCCAGCAGTGAAAGACAGAGTTCCGGGGAGCTGTTTTTT. Amino acid sequence: CASSERQSSGELFF.

The chain carries TRBV12-3 or TRBV12-4 and TRBJ1-1; no firm D call. The CDR3 runs 11 residues. Trimming took off 5 bases at V and 11 bases at J, with 12 bases between the two ends. The CDR3 here is CASSNNFGAFF. In nucleotides, the CDR3 is TGTGCCAGCAGTAATAACTTCGGGGCTTTCTTT.